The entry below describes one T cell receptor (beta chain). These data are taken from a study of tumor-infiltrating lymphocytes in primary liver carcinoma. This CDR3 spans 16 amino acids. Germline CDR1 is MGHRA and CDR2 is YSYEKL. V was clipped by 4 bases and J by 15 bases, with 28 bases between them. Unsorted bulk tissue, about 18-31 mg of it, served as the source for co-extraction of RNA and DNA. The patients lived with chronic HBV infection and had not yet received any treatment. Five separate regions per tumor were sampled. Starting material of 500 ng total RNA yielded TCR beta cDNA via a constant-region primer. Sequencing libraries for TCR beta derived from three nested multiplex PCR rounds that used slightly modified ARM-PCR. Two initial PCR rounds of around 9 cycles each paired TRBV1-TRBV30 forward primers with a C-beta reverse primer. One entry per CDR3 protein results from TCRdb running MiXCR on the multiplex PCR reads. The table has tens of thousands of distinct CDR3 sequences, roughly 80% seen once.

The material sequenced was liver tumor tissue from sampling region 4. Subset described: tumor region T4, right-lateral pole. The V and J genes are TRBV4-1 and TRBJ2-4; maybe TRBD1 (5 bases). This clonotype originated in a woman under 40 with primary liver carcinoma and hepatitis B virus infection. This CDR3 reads CASSPEMNKDTSMWYF. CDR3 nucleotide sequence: TGCGCCAGCAGCCCAGAGATGAATAAGGACACGAGCATGTGGTACTTC.